These 5 T cell receptor beta chains were all obtained from the same sample, sequenced in a study of Tregs in tolerant kidney transplant recipients (dated by TCRdb to the late 2010s). Related donors were used in the transplants with nonmyeloablative bone marrow transplantation, and mixed chimerism was transient in the human trials. To prepare the library, the immunoSEQ multiplex PCR assay was applied. The source is immuneACCESS, and TCRdb retained only in-frame sequences with V and J called. Part of the clones is not carried over; for the studies checked, unresolved V genes explain less than half of this, and the remainder is unexplained. The record for this sample contains about 31,000 clones. The ten largest account for less than 2% of the sample. The specimen comprised CD4+ T cells from blood (PBMCs), sampled 24 months after the transplant. The origin of the receptors is a human patient who received a combined kidney and bone marrow transplant. The graft donor may be the source of some T cells after a transplant.

A word on this clone: The read comes to an end 3 residues before the CDR3 does, leaving the germline J gene to fill in the end. J is TRBJ2-5 and V is TRBV2, with 11 bases matching TRBD1. Germline trimming cut 5 bases from V and 5 bases from J; bases unmatched to any gene: 7. From germline, CDR1 is SNHLY and CDR2 FYNNEI. The CDR3 runs to 15 residues. Here the CDR3 reads CASSTGTGGAETQYF. Incomplete CDR3 DNA: TGTGCCAGCAGTACCGGGACAGGGGGTGCGGAGACC. Variable domain in full (rest from reference TRBV2 and TRBJ2-5): EPEVTQTPSHQVTQMGQEVILRCVPISNHLYFYWYRQILGQKVEFLVSFYNNEISEKSEIFDDQFSVERPDGSNFTLKIRSTKLEDSAMYFCASSTGTGGAETQYFGPGTRLLVL.

On this clone itself: The read gets to within 3 residues of the CDR3 end, and the germline J gene fills in the rest. J is TRBJ1-2 and V is TRBV20-1; D remains unclear. Between the trimmed V and J ends, which lost 0 bases and 4 bases, there was a span of 12 bases. This CDR3 spans 14 amino acids. The germline gives CDR1 DFQATT, CDR2 SNEGSKA (reference sequence). The covered CDR3 bases are TGCAGTGCTAGAGATGGAGGGCAGTTCTATGGC. Translating it yields CSARDGGQFYG. The complete CDR3 protein is CSARDGGQFYGYTF.

Turning to this clone: The CDR3 extends 3 residues past the end of the read, so its final part is completed from the germline J gene. This chain connects TRBV7-9 to TRBJ2-7, with 16 bases that match TRBD2. Germline V gives CDR1 SEHNR, CDR2 FQNEAQ (reference sequence). Germline trimming cut 5 bases from V and 4 bases from J; bases unmatched to any gene: 2. The CDR3 length is 15 residues. The part of the CDR3 DNA that was read is TGTGCCAGCAGCCCGGGACTAGCGGGAGGGTACGAG. Translation: CASSPGLAGGYE. The entire CDR3 protein reads CASSPGLAGGYEQYF.

For this clone: The observed sequence ends 3 residues before the CDR3 terminus, with the missing tail filled in from the germline J gene. The chain couples TRBV5-1 to TRBJ2-3; TRBD1 agrees at 8 bases. The V and J ends lost 4 bases and 2 bases, in that order; junction bases with no gene match: 6. CDR3 length: 15 residues. The germline V gene has CDR1 SGHRS and CDR2 YFSETQ. CDR3 DNA (partial): TGCGCCAGCAGCGAACGGGACAGGCTCACAGATACG. Protein sequence: CASSERDRLTDT. The whole CDR3 reads CASSERDRLTDTQYF.

For this clone: The sequence runs out 3 residues before the end of the CDR3; the remainder is reconstructed from the germline J gene. The chain is built from TRBV19 and TRBJ2-7, with TRBD2 matching 8 bases. The CDR3 sequence is 15 residues long. The trim removed 0 bases at V and 4 bases at J, leaving 5 bases unmatched. Germline V gives CDR1 LNHDA, CDR2 SQIVND (reference sequence). The CDR3 region is CASSIERGAVYEQYF. The CDR3 DNA, read in part, is TGTGCCAGTAGTATAGAGCGGGGGGCAGTATACGAG. The complete variable domain, with remaining parts taken from reference TRBV19 and TRBJ2-7, reads DGGITQSPKYLFRKEGQNVTLSCEQNLNHDAMYWYRQDPGQGLRLIYYSQIVNDFQKGDIAEGYSVSREKKESFPLTVTSAQKNPTAFYLCASSIERGAVYEQYFGPGTRLTVT.